One sample yielded the 30 T cell receptor beta chains listed below, sequenced in a study of blood T cell repertoires in COVID-19. The assay was immunoSEQ multiplex PCR, and TCRdb's table has in-frame clones only and misses some. This sample has about 130,000 clones, with approximately 86% found just once. Specimen: peripheral blood. The receptors derive from a woman between 65 and 79 years old with COVID-19, enrolled during active disease.

This chain links TRBV14 with TRBJ2-7; D perhaps matches TRBD1 (6 bases). The ends were cut back, 5 bases at V and 11 bases at J, with 16 bases in the middle. This CDR3 comprises 12 residues. Germline CDR1 SGHDN, CDR2 FVKESK. CDR3 residues: CASSLPQGRKYF. CDR3 nucleotide sequence: TGTGCCAGCAGCTTACCGCAGGGGAGAAAGTACTTC. Complete variable domain (other parts from reference TRBV14 and TRBJ2-7): EAGVTQFPSHSVIEKGQTVTLRCDPISGHDNLYWYRRVMGKEIKFLLHFVKESKQDESGMPNNRFLAERTGGTYSTLKVQPAELEDSGVYFCASSLPQGRKYFGPGTRLTVT.

The genes are TRBV2 and TRBJ1-3; TRBD1 is a possible D gene (6 bases). V lost 5 bases, J lost 4 bases, and 18 bases lay in between. The germline V gene encodes CDR1 SNHLY and CDR2 FYNNEI. The CDR3 has 16 amino acids. The CDR3 DNA reads TGTGCCAGCAGTCCCCTACGGGGGGCGATCGGAAACACCATATATTTT. Protein product: CASSPLRGAIGNTIYF.

This clone showed up just a few times. V and J are TRBV19 and TRBJ2-3, with TRBD2 matching 10 bases. This CDR3 is 16 amino acids long. With 3 bases clipped from V and 2 bases from J, the junction kept 5 bases outside the gene matches. The germline V gene encodes CDR1 LNHDA and CDR2 SQIVND (reference sequence). CDR3 DNA sequence: TGTGCCAGTAGTATCGGACTAGCGGAGTACACAGATACGCAGTATTTT. Its protein is CASSIGLAEYTDTQYF. The variable domain in full, with the rest retrieved from reference TRBV19 and TRBJ2-3, is DGGITQSPKYLFRKEGQNVTLSCEQNLNHDAMYWYRQDPGQGLRLIYYSQIVNDFQKGDIAEGYSVSREKKESFPLTVTSAQKNPTAFYLCASSIGLAEYTDTQYFGPGTRLTVL.

This chain joins TRBV10-3 and TRBJ2-3; D might be TRBD1 (6 bases). The CDR3 has 15 amino acids. From germline, CDR1 is ENHRY and CDR2 SYGVKD. Trimming took off 3 bases at V and 0 bases at J, with 10 bases between the two ends. The CDR3 DNA reads TGTGCCATCAGTGATCCACAGGGTAGCACAGATACGCAGTATTTT. Translating it yields CAISDPQGSTDTQYF.

The rearrangement links TRBV3-1 (or the pseudogene TRBV3-2) to TRBJ1-6; TRBD1 matches at 7 bases. CDR1 is LGHDT, CDR2 YNNKEL, per germline (reference sequence). This CDR3 contains 15 residues. V was clipped by 2 bases and J by 7 bases; unmatched bases: 5. The CDR3 nucleotides read TGTGCCAGCAGCCAATCGGGACAGCCAAATTCACCCCTCCACTTT. Its protein is CASSQSGQPNSPLHF.

The chain combines TRBV29-1 with TRBJ1-4; 7 bases are shared with TRBD1. There are 15 residues in the CDR3. The germline V gene encodes CDR1 SQVTM and CDR2 ANQGSEA. V lost 6 bases and J lost 4; bases outside the gene matches: 11. The CDR3 region has the DNA TGCAGCGTGCGGGACAGCGACGGGGGTAATGAAAAACTGTTTTTT. Its translation: CSVRDSDGGNEKLFF.

In its sample, this clone was seen a few times. The chain has TRBV28 and TRBJ2-7, with 9 positions matching TRBD1. Trimming cost V 10 bases and J 4 bases; bases outside gene matches: 11. The CDR3 consists of 14 residues. Germline CDR1 reads MDHEN; CDR2 reads SYDVKM. The CDR3 region has the DNA TGTGCCACCACCCCGACAGGGGGGAAATACGAGCAGTACTTC. It yields the protein CATTPTGGKYEQYF.

The chain is built from TRBV6-2 or TRBV6-3 and TRBJ2-3; tentatively, D is TRBD1 (6 bases). Trimming pared 5 bases from V and 6 bases from J, leaving 27 bases between. This CDR3 spans 18 amino acids. Looked up from germline, CDR1 is MNHEY and CDR2 is SVGEGT. The CDR3 loop reads CASSAGRDTKTNIDTQYF. CDR3 nucleotide sequence: TGTGCCAGCAGTGCCGGTCGGGACACAAAAACGAACATTGATACGCAGTATTTT.

The V and J genes are TRBV6-1 and TRBJ2-1; 8 bases are shared with TRBD1. Germline V CDR1 and CDR2: MNHNS, SASEGT. This CDR3 has 15 amino acids. V dropped 3 bases and J dropped 5; count of bases not matched to a gene: 6. The CDR3 region has the DNA TGTGCCAGCAGTGATACCGGACAGGGCAACAATGAGCAGTTCTTC. This gives the protein CASSDTGQGNNEQFF.

This clone appeared a single time. CDR3 protein: CATGNRGAIVDSGYTF. CDR3 in DNA: TGTGCCACCGGGAACCGCGGAGCGATCGTGGACAGTGGCTACACCTTC. This sequence joins TRBV3-1 (or the pseudogene TRBV3-2) and TRBJ1-2; D perhaps matches TRBD1 (6 bases). In germline, CDR1 is LGHDT, CDR2 YNNKEL (reference sequence). V lost 10 bases and J 7 bases, leaving 28 bases between the germline ends. This CDR3 contains 16 residues.

This clone was recorded only once. The chain is built from TRBV7-9 and TRBJ1-1; 7 positions match TRBD1. Germline V gene lookup returns CDR1 SEHNR and CDR2 FQNEAQ (reference sequence). This CDR3 contains 14 residues. The J segment lost 4 bases and the V segment lost 5 bases, leaving 7 bases of the junction unmatched. CDR3 loop: CASSDQGVSTEAFF. The CDR3 region has the DNA TGTGCCAGCAGCGATCAGGGGGTCAGCACTGAAGCTTTCTTT.

The chain has TRBV6-5 and TRBJ1-2, with D perhaps TRBD1 (5 bases). The ends were cut back, 2 bases at V and 5 bases at J, with 12 bases in the middle. This CDR3 region has 14 residues. Germline CDR1 and CDR2: MNHEY and SVGAGI. The CDR3 region is CASSYAQPGYGYTF. In DNA, the CDR3 is TGTGCCAGCAGTTACGCACAACCAGGGTATGGCTACACCTTC.

This clone was detected a few times. This chain connects TRBV15 to TRBJ1-1, with a tentative D call TRBD1 (5 bases). There are 13 residues in the CDR3. Germline CDR1 is LNHNV and CDR2 is YYDKDF (reference sequence). Trimming left V 1 base short and J 10 bases short, with 13 bases between. The CDR3 DNA reads as TGTGCCACCAGCAGAGGAAAGGGAGGGGCAGCTTTCTTT. Translated, it gives CATSRGKGGAAFF.

J is TRBJ2-7 and V is TRBV19; D unclear. The CDR3 spans 13 residues. V was clipped by 3 bases and J by 0 bases, with 6 bases between them. Germline CDR1 reads LNHDA; CDR2 reads SQIVND (reference sequence). Written as DNA, the CDR3 is TGTGCCAGTAGTATTACAGACTCCTACGAGCAGTACTTC. Translation: CASSITDSYEQYF.

The chain joins TRBV3-1 (or the pseudogene TRBV3-2) to TRBJ2-3, with a weak D call TRBD2 (7 bases). Germline CDR1 LGHDT, CDR2 YNNKEL (reference sequence). The V end lost 4 bases, the J end lost 3 bases, and 20 bases lay between the germline ends. There are 17 residues in the CDR3. The CDR3 region is CASSREGGAGLTDTQYF. In DNA, the CDR3 is TGTGCCAGCAGCCGAGAAGGGGGGGCGGGTTTAACAGATACGCAGTATTTT.

The rearrangement joins TRBV3-1 (or the pseudogene TRBV3-2) to TRBJ2-7; possible D gene TRBD2, 5 bases. The CDR3 extends over 16 amino acids. The germline V gene has CDR1 LGHDT and CDR2 YNNKEL (reference sequence). V lost 4 bases and J lost 2, with 18 bases in between. CDR3 coding DNA: TGTGCCAGCAGCCCTCGAACGGGGTCAATCGCCTACGAGCAGTACTTC. This encodes CASSPRTGSIAYEQYF.

The chain has TRBV3-1 (or the pseudogene TRBV3-2) and TRBJ2-7; 9 bases match TRBD1. The V gene's germline CDR1 is LGHDT and CDR2 YNNKEL (reference sequence). V was clipped by 1 base and J by 2 bases; unmatched bases: 3. The CDR3 has 15 residues. The CDR3 DNA is TGTGCCAGCAGCCAAGCTGGGACAGGGCCCTACGAGCAGTACTTC. Amino acid sequence: CASSQAGTGPYEQYF.

The rearrangement joins TRBV27 to TRBJ2-7; D might be TRBD2 (5 bases). The CDR3 consists of 15 residues. Trimming shortened V by 2 bases and J by 3 bases, and 14 bases separated the two germline ends. The germline gives CDR1 MNHEY, CDR2 SMNVEV (reference sequence). Written as DNA, the CDR3 is TGTGCCAGCAGTTTAAGTTTGGGCACTAGCTACGAGCAGTACTTC. Translated: CASSLSLGTSYEQYF.

The V and J genes are TRBV27 and TRBJ1-2; D gene ambiguous. V lost 5 bases and J lost 4, with 17 bases in between. The CDR3 consists of 15 residues. Germline V gene lookup returns CDR1 MNHEY and CDR2 SMNVEV (reference sequence). The CDR3 is CASSLPLGRAYGYTF. In DNA form, the CDR3 reads TGTGCCAGCAGTCTTCCCCTGGGGAGGGCCTATGGCTACACCTTC.

V and J are TRBV7-6 and TRBJ2-2; TRBD1 is a possible D gene (6 bases). The CDR3 contains 17 residues. V shed 2 bases and J shed 4 bases, with 17 bases lying between them. Germline V CDR1 and CDR2: SGHVS, FNYEAQ. The CDR3 DNA follows: TGTGCCAGCAGCTTACCTATCACTAGAGGGGGCACCGGGGAGCTGTTTTTT. It translates to CASSLPITRGGTGELFF.

This rearrangement joins TRBV5-6 to TRBJ1-6, with D unresolved. CDR1 is SGHDT and CDR2 is YYEEEE in the germline V gene. V lost 2 bases and J lost 10, with 10 bases in between. The CDR3 length is 13 residues. CDR3 in DNA: TGTGCCAGCAGCTTAGACCCCAGGTCACCCCTCCACTTT. Its translation: CASSLDPRSPLHF.

This clone was found once. This chain links TRBV28 with TRBJ2-7; 10 bases align to TRBD2. V lost 5 bases to trimming and J lost 1 base; unmatched junction nucleotides: 5. This CDR3 has 15 amino acids. CDR1 is MDHEN and CDR2 is SYDVKM in the germline V gene. The CDR3 nucleotides are TGTGCCAGCAGTGATCTAGCGGGGGAATCCTACGAGCAGTACTTC. It specifies CASSDLAGESYEQYF.

The V call is TRBV5-6, the J call TRBJ1-4, with 10 bases matching TRBD1. After removal of 1 base from V and 6 bases from J, the junction contained 6 bases not matched to a gene. Germline V CDR1 and CDR2: SGHDT, YYEEEE. The CDR3 spans 16 residues. As DNA, the CDR3 is TGTGCCAGCAGCTTGAGGAGACAGGGGGCTTATGAAAAACTGTTTTTT. Translating gives CASSLRRQGAYEKLFF.

This chain uses TRBV6-5 with TRBJ2-3, with 8 bases fitting TRBD1. V dropped 0 bases and J dropped 9; count of bases not matched to a gene: 8. Germline V CDR1 and CDR2: MNHEY, SVGAGI. This CDR3 is 15 amino acids long. CDR3 protein: CASSYSGTGYRTQYF. CDR3 nucleotide sequence: TGTGCCAGCAGTTACTCAGGGACAGGCTACAGAACGCAGTATTTT.

This clone is a singleton in its sample. This specimen includes other DNA sequences encoding the same CDR3. The V call is TRBV9, the J call TRBJ2-1; the match to TRBD2 covers 11 bases. After removal of 0 bases from V and 4 bases from J, the junction contained 0 bases not matched to a gene. Looked up from germline, CDR1 is SGDLS and CDR2 is YYNGEE. The CDR3 extends over 15 amino acids. The CDR3 sequence is CASSVASGGYNEQFF. In DNA form, the CDR3 reads TGTGCCAGCAGCGTAGCTAGCGGGGGGTACAATGAGCAGTTCTTC.

This clone was seen once. The rearrangement links TRBV7-3 to TRBJ2-1; 10 bases line up with TRBD1. Looked up from germline, CDR1 is SGHTA and CDR2 is FQGTGA. The CDR3 extends over 16 amino acids. The V segment lost 4 bases and the J segment 6 bases; nucleotides outside the gene matches: 9. The CDR3 loop is CASSSDRTGGVNEQFF. CDR3 bases: TGTGCCAGCAGCTCAGACAGGACAGGGGGTGTCAATGAGCAGTTCTTC.

This chain connects TRBV19 to TRBJ1-6, with 12 bases identical to TRBD1. Germline CDR1 and CDR2: LNHDA and SQIVND (reference sequence). With V trimmed by 4 bases and J by 7 bases, 5 bases remained unmatched. This CDR3 has 16 amino acids. CDR3 in DNA: TGTGCCAGTAGTAACCGGGACAGGGGGCGAAATTCACCCCTCCACTTT. It is translated as CASSNRDRGRNSPLHF.

The J gene is TRBJ2-3, the V gene TRBV30; 8 nucleotides agree with TRBD1. CDR1 and CDR2 from the germline V gene are GTSNPN and SVGIG (reference sequence). The CDR3 has 16 amino acids. V lost 0 bases to trimming and J lost 1 base; unmatched junction nucleotides: 6. The CDR3 nucleotides are TGTGCCTGGAGTGTGGAGATGACAGGGGGCACAGATACGCAGTATTTT. Protein product: CAWSVEMTGGTDTQYF.

The J gene is TRBJ1-3, the V gene TRBV6-5; D possibly corresponds to TRBD1 (6 bases). Trimming stripped 5 bases from V and 2 bases from J, with 13 bases between. The CDR3 loop spans 15 amino acids. CDR1 and CDR2 (germline): MNHEY, SVGAGI. For the CDR3, the DNA is TGTGCCAGCAGTACTCTCAGGGGACCTGGAAACACCATATATTTT. Protein: CASSTLRGPGNTIYF.

The V and J genes are TRBV7-9 and TRBJ1-2; no firm D call. Germline V gives CDR1 SEHNR, CDR2 FQNEAQ (reference sequence). The CDR3 extends over 12 amino acids. V gave up 4 bases and J gave up 5 bases, with 8 bases separating them. The CDR3 DNA follows: TGTGCCAGCAGCTCGGTACCTTATGGCTACACCTTC. It is translated as CASSSVPYGYTF.